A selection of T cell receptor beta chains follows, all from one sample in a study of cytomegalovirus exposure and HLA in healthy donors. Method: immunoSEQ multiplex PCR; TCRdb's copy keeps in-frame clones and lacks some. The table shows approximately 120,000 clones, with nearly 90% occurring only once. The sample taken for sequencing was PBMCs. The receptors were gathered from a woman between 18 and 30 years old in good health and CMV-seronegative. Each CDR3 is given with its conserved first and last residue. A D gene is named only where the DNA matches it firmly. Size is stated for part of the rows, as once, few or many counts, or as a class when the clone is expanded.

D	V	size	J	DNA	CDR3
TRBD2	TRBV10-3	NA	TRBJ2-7	TGTGCCATCAGGGGACTAGCGGGGACCCACGAGCAGTACTTC	CAIRGLAGTHEQYF
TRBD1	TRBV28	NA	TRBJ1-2	TGTGCCAGCAGTACCACGTACAGGGGGCGCAACTATGGCTACACCTTC	CASSTTYRGRNYGYTF
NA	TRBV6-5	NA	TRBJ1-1	TGTGCCAGCAGTTTGGGAGGGAACCTGAACACTGAAGCTTTCTTT	CASSLGGNLNTEAFF
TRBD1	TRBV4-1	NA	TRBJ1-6	TGCGCCAGCAGCCAAGAAGGGACAGGGGGTAATTCACCCCTCCACTTT	CASSQEGTGGNSPLHF
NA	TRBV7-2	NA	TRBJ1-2	TGTGCCAGCAGCTTAGAGGGGGGGCAATCGGATGGCTACACCTTC	CASSLEGGQSDGYTF
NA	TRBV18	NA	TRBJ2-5	TGTGCCAGCTCACCAAGTCGGGCGGGGATTGATGGGGTTGAGACCCAGTACTTC	CASSPSRAGIDGVETQYF
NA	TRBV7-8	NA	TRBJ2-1	TGTGCCAGCAGCTTAGGGGCTGGGTCTGAGCAGTTCTTC	CASSLGAGSEQFF
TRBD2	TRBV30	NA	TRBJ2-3	TGTGCCTGGAGTGCCCAGGGACCGCGGGGGGATACGCAGTATTTT	CAWSAQGPRGDTQYF
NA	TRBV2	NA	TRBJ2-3	TGTGCCAGCAGGGAGACACAGGTCATGTATACGCAGTATTTT	CASRETQVMYTQYF
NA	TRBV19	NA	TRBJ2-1	TGTGCCAGTAGTATACGTTCAGATCTAGCCACTGAGCAGTTCTTC	CASSIRSDLATEQFF
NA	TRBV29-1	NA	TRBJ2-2	TGCAGCGTTGAAGAAGGGTCCGGGGGCACCGGGGAGCTGTTTTTT	CSVEEGSGGTGELFF
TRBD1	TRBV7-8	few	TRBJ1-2	TGTGCCAGCAGCCCCCGGGACACAGGGGACTATGGCTACACCTTC	CASSPRDTGDYGYTF
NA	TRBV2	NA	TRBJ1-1	TGTGCCAGCAATATCAACACTGAAGCTTTCTTT	CASNINTEAFF